The 23 T cell receptor beta chains given below trace back to one sample, sequenced in a study of early T cells in non-severe SARS-CoV-2 infection. TCRdb reprocessed the 5' RACE reads with MiXCR, giving one entry per CDR3 protein. The table shows more than 65,000 distinct CDR3 sequences, with less than 15% occurring only once. Sequencing was done on a sample of whole blood. Source of these receptors: an adult who was a healthcare worker with PCR-confirmed SARS-CoV-2 infection or an uninfected control (not recorded which).

This clonotype was observed many times. This rearrangement joins TRBV11-2 to TRBJ2-5, with TRBD2 identical over 7 bases. Germline CDR1 and CDR2: SGHAT and FQNNGV. This CDR3 is 15 amino acids long. The V segment lost 0 bases and the J segment 2 bases; nucleotides outside the gene matches: 3. The CDR3, as DNA: TGTGCCAGCAGCTTAGATTCAGCGGGACAAGAGACCCAGTACTTC. Its protein is CASSLDSAGQETQYF.

The J gene is TRBJ2-7, the V gene TRBV29-1; no definite D call. Germline V CDR1 and CDR2: SQVTM, ANQGSEA. V was shortened by 7 bases and J by 1 base, with 14 bases between the two germline ends. The length of the CDR3 is 13 residues. In DNA form, the CDR3 reads TGCAGCGCTACTGGCGGCGTTTCCTACGAGCAGTACTTC. Translating gives CSATGGVSYEQYF.

A remark on this clonotype: Germline is not matched at one junction end, which may reflect a read error. The rearrangement links TRBV20-1 to TRBJ2-6; 8 nucleotides agree with TRBD1. CDR3 length: 17 residues. The V gene's germline CDR1 is DFQATT and CDR2 SNEGSKA (reference sequence). CDR3 sequence reads: CSANNPGTGSEANVLTF. In nucleotides, the CDR3 is TGCAGTGCTAATAATCCCGGGACAGGCTCTGAGGCCAACGTCCTGACTTTC.

This clonotype was detected a few times. The chain is built from TRBV5-5 and TRBJ2-6; no clear D. The CDR3 covers 13 residues. Trimming left V 4 bases short and J 4 bases short, with 6 bases between. CDR1 and CDR2 from the germline V gene are SGHKS and YYEKEE (reference sequence). The CDR3 spells CASSKQGANVLTF. DNA for the CDR3: TGTGCCAGCAGCAAACAGGGGGCCAACGTCCTGACTTTC.

This clonotype has at least ten counts. The chain has TRBV27 and TRBJ1-1; perhaps TRBD1 as D (5 bases). Germline CDR1 and CDR2: MNHEY and SMNVEV (reference sequence). This CDR3 is 14 amino acids long. V shed 2 bases and J shed 2 bases, with 9 bases lying between them. CDR3 nucleotide sequence: TGTGCCAGCAGTTTAGCCGGACAAAACACTGAAGCTTTCTTT. Translation: CASSLAGQNTEAFF.

Only a few counts were recorded for this clonotype. This chain uses TRBV4-1 with TRBJ1-1, with 7 bases lining up with TRBD1. CDR3 size: 12 residues. Per the germline V gene, CDR1 is MGHRA and CDR2 is YSYEKL. V lost 4 bases to trimming and J lost 11 bases; unmatched junction nucleotides: 7. The chain's CDR3 is CASSPRGGQAFF. In nucleotides, the CDR3 is TGCGCCAGCAGCCCACGCGGGGGACAGGCTTTCTTT.

This clonotype has ten or more counts. V gene TRBV4-3 combines with J gene TRBJ2-7, with unresolved D. Germline CDR1 and CDR2: LGHNA and YSLEER. The V gene lost 0 bases and the J gene lost 1 base, with 10 bases spanning the gap. The CDR3 has 15 amino acids. In nucleotides, the CDR3 is TGCGCCAGCAGCCAAGACCCGACGGATTCCTACGAGCAGTACTTC. Translation: CASSQDPTDSYEQYF.

This clonotype has at least ten counts. The chain carries TRBV6-5 and TRBJ1-2; D is ambiguous. V was shortened by 0 bases and J by 8 bases, with 10 bases between the two germline ends. This CDR3 comprises 13 residues. CDR1 is MNHEY and CDR2 is SVGAGI in the germline V gene. The CDR3 coding sequence is TGTGCCAGCAGTTACTCGATAAAGAAAGGCTACACCTTC. This sequence encodes CASSYSIKKGYTF.

V usage is TRBV5-5 and J usage is TRBJ2-5, with 7 bases lining up with TRBD1. CDR1 is SGHKS and CDR2 is YYEKEE in the germline V gene (reference sequence). The CDR3 spans 16 residues. Unmatched junction bases numbered 12, after V lost 3 bases and J lost 4 bases. CDR3 residues: CASSSAGGEVRETQYF. CDR3 nucleotide sequence: TGTGCCAGCAGCTCAGCAGGGGGAGAGGTTCGAGAGACCCAGTACTTC.

This rearrangement joins TRBV6-1 to TRBJ1-3; D remains ambiguous. The ends were cut back, 4 bases at V and 0 bases at J, with 16 bases in the middle. Per germline, CDR1 MNHNS and CDR2 SASEGT. This CDR3 is built from 17 residues. In DNA, the CDR3 is TGTGCCAGCAGTGTAGAGAACAACTTAATCTCTGGAAACACCATATATTTT. The encoded protein is CASSVENNLISGNTIYF.

This clonotype was counted a few times. This chain's CDR3 is CASSFRDRVPEAFF. The DNA of the CDR3 is TGTGCCAGCAGCTTCCGGGACAGGGTCCCTGAAGCTTTCTTT. The gene calls are TRBV7-8 and TRBJ1-1; 9 bases are shared with TRBD1. Germline V gene sequence: CDR1 SGHVS, CDR2 FQNEAQ. J was trimmed by 6 bases and V by 3 bases; bases with no gene match: 5. CDR3 size: 14 residues.

This clonotype was found a few times. The V gene is TRBV24-1, the J gene TRBJ2-2; 10 bases are shared with TRBD1. The V gene end was trimmed by 3 bases and the J gene end by 5 bases; junction bases not matched to a gene: 5. CDR3 size: 16 residues. Per germline, CDR1 KGHDR and CDR2 SFDVKD. This chain's CDR3 is CATSDPPGQGTGELFF. DNA for the CDR3: TGTGCCACCAGTGATCCTCCGGGACAGGGGACCGGGGAGCTGTTTTTT.

V is TRBV10-3 and J is TRBJ2-7; D gene uncertain. This CDR3 is built from 14 residues. V was shortened by 2 bases and J by 3 bases, with 11 bases between the two germline ends. Germline loops: CDR1 ENHRY, CDR2 SYGVKD. The CDR3 DNA is TGTGCCATCAGTGAGACGAGGACGGGCTACGAGCAGTACTTC. It codes for CAISETRTGYEQYF.

This clonotype was detected ten times or more. The chain uses TRBV7-8 and TRBJ2-7; no firm D call. CDR3 length: 15 residues. With 1 base removed from V and 1 base from J, the gap between germline ends came to 11 bases. CDR1 is SGHVS, CDR2 FQNEAQ, per germline. Here the CDR3 DNA reads TGTGCCAGCAGCTTAGTAGGCAGTTTATCCTACGAGCAGTACTTC. Translation: CASSLVGSLSYEQYF.

The chain recombines TRBV18 with TRBJ1-5; no clear D gene. Germline V lookup: CDR1 KGHSH, CDR2 LQKENI. This CDR3 contains 15 residues. V gave up 6 bases and J gave up 2 bases, with 14 bases separating them. The CDR3, as DNA: TGTGCCAGCTCCGAATTCGTTCGGGGCAATCAGCCCCAGCATTTT. Residues: CASSEFVRGNQPQHF.

This clonotype showed up many times. The rearrangement links TRBV20-1 to TRBJ2-1; D is ambiguous. Per germline, CDR1 DFQATT and CDR2 SNEGSKA (reference sequence). This CDR3 contains 13 residues. V lost 3 bases and J 7 bases, leaving 13 bases between the germline ends. In DNA, the CDR3 is TGCAGTGCTAGGTCCGACCTTGCGAATGAGCAGTTCTTC. Protein sequence: CSARSDLANEQFF.

There are a few counts of this clonotype. The chain links TRBV25-1 to TRBJ2-3, with 9 bases lining up with TRBD2. This CDR3 comprises 16 residues. The trim removed 4 bases at V and 3 bases at J, leaving 8 bases unmatched. Germline CDR1 MGHDK, CDR2 SYGVNS. The CDR3 DNA reads as TGTGCCAGCAGTGTACGGCGGGGGGGCCTGACAGATACGCAGTATTTT. This sequence encodes CASSVRRGGLTDTQYF.

This clonotype showed up many times. The rearrangement uses TRBV12-3 or TRBV12-4 and TRBJ2-7, with TRBD1 matching over 11 bases. This CDR3 region has 13 residues. Trimming removed 6 bases from V and 7 bases from J; junction bases left unmatched: 5. CDR3: CASSRTGGYEQYF. The CDR3, as DNA: TGTGCCAGCAGCAGGACAGGGGGCTATGAGCAGTACTTC.

The chain has TRBV6-1 and TRBJ2-1; D might be TRBD2 (5 bases). The CDR3 runs 14 residues. The germline V gene has CDR1 MNHNS and CDR2 SASEGT. The V gene lost 4 bases and the J gene lost 4 bases, with 11 bases spanning the gap. CDR3 DNA sequence: TGTGCCAGCAGTGTTGAGGGCTCATACAATGAGCAGTTCTTC. Protein: CASSVEGSYNEQFF.

This sequence joins TRBV20-1 and TRBJ2-7; D call uncertain. Germline-derived CDR1 and CDR2 are DFQATT and SNEGSKA (reference sequence). V shed 1 base and J shed 0 bases, with 16 bases lying between them. The CDR3 is made up of 16 amino acids. DNA of the CDR3: TGCAGTGCTAGAGTCTTTCGGGCTTCGAGCTCCTACGAGCAGTACTTC. Its translation: CSARVFRASSSYEQYF.

There are many counts of this clonotype. The chain combines TRBV29-1 with TRBJ2-2, with D hard to call. The V end was cut by 2 bases, the J end by 1 base, with 8 bases between. The germline gives CDR1 SQVTM, CDR2 ANQGSEA. The CDR3 has 14 residues. For the CDR3, the DNA is TGCAGCGTTGAAACGGGTATGAACACCGGGGAGCTGTTTTTT. Its protein product is CSVETGMNTGELFF.

This clonotype has more than one count but fewer than ten. V and J are TRBV7-2 and TRBJ2-1; a weak D match, TRBD1 (5 bases). Germline V gene sequence: CDR1 SGHTA, CDR2 FQGNSA. The CDR3 is made up of 13 amino acids. V was trimmed by 1 base and J by 7 bases, leaving 8 bases between them. The DNA for the CDR3 is TGTGCCAGCAGCTTAGTGACAGATAATGAGCAGTTCTTC. Protein: CASSLVTDNEQFF.

Many counts were recorded for this clonotype. The CDR3 protein is CASGGQRTDTQYF. Here the CDR3 DNA reads TGTGCCAGCGGGGGACAGCGCACAGATACGCAGTATTTT. This chain joins TRBV6-2 or TRBV6-3 and TRBJ2-3; TRBD1 matches 7 bases. CDR1 is MNHEY and CDR2 is SVGEGT in the germline V gene. With V trimmed by 8 bases and J by 1 base, 3 bases remained unmatched. This CDR3 spans 13 amino acids.